These 7 T cell receptor beta chains originate from one sample sequenced in a study of vaccination and CD4 T cells after COVID-19. Stated treatment: 10-day PBMC culture with coronavirus spike peptide pools or control peptides (ViraFEST assay). Pre-COVID-19 pandemic sampling (2011-2018) yielded the unexposed donor's CD4+ T cells. Which antigens these TCRs recognize remains unknown. The Oncomine TCR Beta short-read assay was applied to DNA of cultured CD4+ T cells. TCRdb itself ran the PCR reads through MiXCR, one entry per CDR3 protein. The sample has about 8,300 distinct CDR3 sequences, 36% seen once. The sequenced sample was CD4+ T cells from blood, cultured in vitro. These receptors were taken from a human donor in good health.

V is TRBV21-1 and J is TRBJ1-5; TRBD1 is taken as the D call from the table, unchecked against the DNA. TRBV21-1 is tagged as a pseudogene. This CDR3 is built from 15 residues. The CDR3 protein is CASSKAAGGNQPQHF. As DNA, the CDR3 is TGTGCCAGCAGCAAAGCGGCAGGGGGCAATCAGCCCCAGCATTTT.

This clonotype was observed a few times. This chain links TRBV20-1 with TRBJ1-5; the D is unclear. Trimming took off 0 bases at V and 2 bases at J, with 11 bases between the two ends. This CDR3 has 15 residues. Germline CDR1 is DFQATT and CDR2 is SNEGSKA (reference sequence). The CDR3 coding sequence is TGCAGTGCTAGAGATCGAGGGTTTGGCAATCAGCCCCAGCATTTT. This encodes CSARDRGFGNQPQHF.

In its sample, this clonotype was seen a few times. This chain connects TRBV6-1 to TRBJ2-2; a weak D match, TRBD2 (7 bases). The V end was cut by 7 bases, the J end by 3 bases, with 12 bases between. This CDR3 has 14 amino acids. CDR1 and CDR2 from the germline V gene are MNHNS and SASEGT. The DNA for the CDR3 is TGTGCCAGCAAAGGGAGGGGGGACACCGGGGAGCTGTTTTTT. Protein product: CASKGRGDTGELFF.

This clonotype was seen only a few times. The V call is TRBV6-1, the J call TRBJ1-5; D is unclear. The CDR3 runs 12 residues. The germline V gene encodes CDR1 MNHNS and CDR2 SASEGT. The V end lost 6 bases, the J end lost 9 bases, and 12 bases lay between the germline ends. CDR3 sequence reads: CASRPPGSPQHF. CDR3 DNA sequence: TGTGCCAGCAGGCCGCCTGGATCGCCCCAGCATTTT.

The rearrangement uses TRBV19 and TRBJ1-2, with D possibly matching TRBD1 (5 bases). Germline assignment: CDR1 LNHDA and CDR2 SQIVND (reference sequence). CDR3 size: 15 residues. V lost 1 base and J lost 3, with 12 bases in between. DNA for the CDR3: TGTGCCAGTAGTATAGTTAACAGGCCCGACTATGGCTACACCTTC. Residues: CASSIVNRPDYGYTF.

In its sample, this clonotype was seen a few times. The chain employs TRBV7-2 and TRBJ1-5, with no clear D. Germline CDR1 reads SGHTA; CDR2 reads FQGNSA. V lost 5 bases and J lost 4, with 6 bases in between. The CDR3 is 12 residues long. CDR3 loop: CASSASNQPQHF. The CDR3 DNA reads as TGTGCCAGCAGCGCCAGTAATCAGCCCCAGCATTTT.

The gene calls are TRBV10-3 and TRBJ2-3; 8 bases fit TRBD1. CDR3 size: 15 residues. Germline V lookup: CDR1 ENHRY, CDR2 SYGVKD. V shed 4 bases, J shed 2 bases, and the junction held 5 bases outside the gene matches. The CDR3, as DNA: TGTGCCATCAGTGGTCAGGGGGCCGCCACAGATACGCAGTATTTT. It codes for CAISGQGAATDTQYF.